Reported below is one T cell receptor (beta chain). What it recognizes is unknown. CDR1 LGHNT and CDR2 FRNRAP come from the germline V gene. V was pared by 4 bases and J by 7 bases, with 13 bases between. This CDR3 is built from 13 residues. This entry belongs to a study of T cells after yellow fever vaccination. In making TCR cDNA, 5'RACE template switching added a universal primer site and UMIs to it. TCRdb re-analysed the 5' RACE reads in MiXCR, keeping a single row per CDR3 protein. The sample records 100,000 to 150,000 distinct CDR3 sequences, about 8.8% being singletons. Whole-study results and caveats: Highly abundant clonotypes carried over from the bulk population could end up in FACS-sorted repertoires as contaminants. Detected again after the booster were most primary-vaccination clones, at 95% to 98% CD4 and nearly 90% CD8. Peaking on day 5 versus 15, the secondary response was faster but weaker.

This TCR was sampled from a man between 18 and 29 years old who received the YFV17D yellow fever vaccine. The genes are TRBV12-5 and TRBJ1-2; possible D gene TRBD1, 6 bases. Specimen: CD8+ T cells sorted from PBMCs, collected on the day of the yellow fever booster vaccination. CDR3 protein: CASGSQGSLGYTF. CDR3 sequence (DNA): TGTGCTAGTGGTTCTCAGGGGTCCCTTGGCTACACCTTC.